A selection of T cell receptor delta chains follows, all from one sample in a study of DNA immune sequencing with unique molecular identifiers. TCRdb reanalyzed the multiplex PCR reads using CATT. The sample holds several thousand delta-chain clones, around 9.9% seen once. The sample consisted of gamma-delta T cells enriched from blood buffy coat, or unenriched PBMCs (not recorded which). These receptor sequences come from a human donor in good health. CDR3s include the opening cysteine and the closing phenylalanine or tryptophan. D genes are given only for firm matches. Sizes are listed as once, few, many, or a class for an expanded clone.

J: TRDJ1; V: TRAV29/DV5; D: NA; size: few; CDR3: CAASGSGDLRVYTDKLIF; DNA: TGTGCAGCAAGCGGCTCCGGGGATTTGAGGGTCTACACCGATAAACTCATCTTT
J: TRDJ1; V: TRDV1; D: NA; size: few; CDR3: CALGELFLYTRNHDTDKLIF; DNA: TGTGCTCTTGGGGAACTTTTTCTGTACACGCGTAATCATGACACCGATAAACTCATCTTT
J: TRDJ1; V: TRDV1; D: NA; size: many; CDR3: CALGELGSDKLIF; DNA: TGTGCTCTTGGGGAACTAGGGTCCGATAAACTCATCTTT
J: TRDJ3; V: TRDV2; D: TRDD3; size: many; CDR3: CACDNTGDRRSWDTRQMFF; DNA: TGTGCCTGTGACAATACTGGGGATAGACGCTCCTGGGACACCCGACAGATGTTTTTC
J: TRDJ1; V: TRAV38-2/DV8; D: TRDD3; size: medium-sized; CDR3: CAYRNPYYWGKTYTDKLIF; DNA: TGTGCTTATAGGAACCCCTACTACTGGGGGAAAACCTACACCGATAAACTCATCTTT
J: TRDJ3; V: TRDV2; D: NA; size: medium-sized; CDR3: CACDTVTPGRDTWDTRQMFF; DNA: TGTGCCTGTGACACCGTTACCCCTGGCCGGGATACCTGGGACACCCGACAGATGTTTTTC
J: TRDJ1; V: TRDV2; D: NA; size: large; CDR3: CACDTVLVWGSQRESDKLIF; DNA: TGTGCCTGTGACACCGTGCTCGTCTGGGGATCCCAGCGGGAGTCCGATAAACTCATCTTT
J: TRDJ1; V: TRDV1; D: TRDD3; size: many; CDR3: CALGEPHFLPLLGDSGVAGGTDKLIF; DNA: TGTGCTCTTGGGGAACCCCATTTCCTACCTTTACTGGGGGATAGTGGGGTGGCAGGGGGCACCGATAAACTCATCTTT
J: TRDJ1; V: TRDV2; D: TRDD3; size: many; CDR3: CACDKGYWGTGEGKLIF; DNA: TGTGCCTGTGACAAGGGTTACTGGGGGACAGGGGAGGGTAAACTCATCTTT
J: TRDJ1; V: TRDV2; D: TRDD3; size: many; CDR3: CACDTLGDANKLIF; DNA: TGTGCCTGTGACACCCTGGGGGACGCTAATAAACTCATCTTT
J: TRDJ1; V: TRDV2; D: TRDD3; size: few; CDR3: CACDKLGDTRYTDKLIF; DNA: TGTGCCTGTGACAAGCTGGGGGATACGCGGTACACCGATAAACTCATCTTT
J: TRDJ1; V: TRAV29/DV5; D: TRDD3; size: many; CDR3: CAARISPTRAGGYGPSDTDKLIF; DNA: TGTGCAGCAAGGATTTCCCCGACTAGGGCTGGGGGATACGGCCCCTCGGACACCGATAAACTCATCTTT